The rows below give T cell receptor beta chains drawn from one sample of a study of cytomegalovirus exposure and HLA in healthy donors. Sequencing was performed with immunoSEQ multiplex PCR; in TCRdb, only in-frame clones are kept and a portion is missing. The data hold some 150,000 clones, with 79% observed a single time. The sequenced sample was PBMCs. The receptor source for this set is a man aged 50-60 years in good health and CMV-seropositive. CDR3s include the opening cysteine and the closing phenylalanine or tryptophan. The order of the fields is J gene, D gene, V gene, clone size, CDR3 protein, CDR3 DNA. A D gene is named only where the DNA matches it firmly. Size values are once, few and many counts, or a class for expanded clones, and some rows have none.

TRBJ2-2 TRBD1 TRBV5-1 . CASSPGQGRPTGELFF TGCGCCAGCAGCCCCGGACAGGGAAGGCCAACCGGGGAGCTGTTTTTT
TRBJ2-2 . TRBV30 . CALRGGARNTGELFF TGTGCCTTAAGAGGGGGGGCACGGAACACCGGGGAGCTGTTTTTT
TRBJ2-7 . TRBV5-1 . CASSMEGSYEQYF TGCGCCAGCAGTATGGAGGGCTCCTACGAGCAGTACTTC
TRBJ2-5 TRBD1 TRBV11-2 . CASSFPGTGAPETQYF TGTGCCAGCAGCTTCCCCGGGACAGGGGCCCCAGAGACCCAGTACTTC
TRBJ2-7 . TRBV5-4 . CASSLGGLATYEQYF TGTGCCAGCAGCTTGGGTGGACTTGCCACCTACGAGCAGTACTTC
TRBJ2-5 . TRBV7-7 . CASSLRAGETQYF TGTGCTAGCAGCCTCCGGGCGGGAGAGACCCAGTACTTC
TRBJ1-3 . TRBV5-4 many CASSLRGTGNTIYF TGTGCCAGCAGCCTAAGGGGTACCGGAAACACCATATATTTT
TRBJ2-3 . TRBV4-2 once CASSQGGAATDTQYF TGTGCCAGCAGCCAAGGGGGCGCGGCCACAGATACGCAGTATTTT
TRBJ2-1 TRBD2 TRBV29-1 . CSVSGGVGSYNEQFF TGCAGCGTTTCCGGGGGGGTTGGCTCCTACAATGAGCAGTTCTTC
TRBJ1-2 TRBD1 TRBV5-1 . CASSSSDKGAGYTF TGCGCCAGCAGCTCGTCGGACAAGGGGGCCGGCTACACCTTC
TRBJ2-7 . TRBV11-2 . CASSLGGGRATEQYF TGTGCCAGCAGCTTAGGAGGGGGGAGGGCCACCGAGCAGTACTTC
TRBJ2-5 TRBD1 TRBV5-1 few CASSNPGTGVEAQYF TGCGCCAGCAGCAACCCCGGGACAGGGGTTGAGGCCCAGTACTTC
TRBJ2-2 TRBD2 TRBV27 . CASSTTSGRIGELFF TGTGCCAGCAGTACGACTAGCGGGAGAATCGGGGAGCTGTTTTTT
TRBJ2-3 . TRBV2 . CASSEALQGAITDTQYF TGTGCCAGCAGTGAAGCGCTTCAGGGCGCTATCACAGATACGCAGTATTTT
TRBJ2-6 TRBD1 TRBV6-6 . CASSRTGASGANVLTF TGTGCCAGCAGCCGGACAGGGGCGTCTGGGGCCAACGTCCTGACTTTC
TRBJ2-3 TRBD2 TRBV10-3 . CAISESTRGSGTSGRLDTQYF TGTGCCATCAGTGAGTCAACCAGGGGGTCCGGGACTAGCGGGAGACTAGATACGCAGTATTTT
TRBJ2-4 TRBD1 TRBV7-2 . CASSLRQGHIQYF TGTGCCAGCAGCTTAAGACAGGGTCACATTCAGTACTTC
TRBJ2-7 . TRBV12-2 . CASRLARGDRDYPYEQYF TGTGCAAGTCGCTTAGCGCGGGGAGACCGGGACTACCCCTACGAGCAGTACTTC
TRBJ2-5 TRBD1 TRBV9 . CASSVVGTGTETQYF TGTGCCAGCAGCGTAGTGGGGACAGGGACTGAGACCCAGTACTTC
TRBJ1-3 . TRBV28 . CASFPTYRVSGNTIYF TGTGCCAGCTTTCCCACATACAGGGTCTCTGGAAACACCATATATTTT
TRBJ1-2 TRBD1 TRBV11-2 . CASSLGDRVYGYTF TGTGCCAGCAGCTTAGGGGACAGGGTCTATGGCTACACCTTC
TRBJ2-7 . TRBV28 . CASSRDNFYEQYF TGTGCCAGCAGCCGGGACAATTTCTACGAGCAGTACTTC
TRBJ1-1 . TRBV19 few CASRLHNMNTEAFF TGTGCCAGTAGACTACACAACATGAACACTGAAGCTTTCTTT
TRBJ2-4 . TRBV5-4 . CASSLPGQAGDIQYF TGTGCCAGCAGTCTACCGGGACAGGCGGGGGACATTCAGTACTTC
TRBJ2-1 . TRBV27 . CASSLGRTPSYNEQFF TGTGCCAGCAGTTTAGGCCGGACACCCTCCTACAATGAGCAGTTCTTC
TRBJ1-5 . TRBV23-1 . CASSQAGDYSNQPQHF TGCGCCAGCAGTCAAGCAGGGGACTATAGCAATCAGCCCCAGCATTTT
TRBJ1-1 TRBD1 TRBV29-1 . CSVDLQGARATEAFF TGCAGCGTTGACTTACAGGGGGCGCGTGCCACTGAAGCTTTCTTT